The rows below give T cell receptor beta chains drawn from one sample of a study of Ad26.COV2.S vaccination and SARS-CoV-2 variants. The table came from immunoSEQ multiplex PCR; TCRdb's copy has only in-frame clones and leaves some out. This sample carries about 480,000 clones, approximately 88% of them seen once, and the ten largest clones take about 13%. The input for sequencing was peripheral blood, taken in a trial of Ad26.COV2.S vaccine versus placebo. These receptors were taken from a person aged 18-65 years who received the Ad26.COV2.S COVID-19 vaccine or a placebo. Each CDR3 is given with its conserved first and last residue. D genes are given only for firm matches. The size entry is marked missing in some rows and otherwise reads once, few, many or a size class.

d_gene,j_gene,abundance,v_gene,CDR3nt,CDR3aa
TRBD1,TRBJ1-1,few,TRBV19,TGTGCCAGTAGTATTACAGGGGTTAACACTGAAGCTTTCTTT,CASSITGVNTEAFF
TRBD1,TRBJ1-1,NA,TRBV20-1,TGCAGTGCTAGTAGGGGAGGGGGCAGGGTGAACACTGAAGCTTTCTTT,CSASRGGGRVNTEAFF
TRBD2,TRBJ2-2,NA,TRBV6-2/TRBV6-3,TGTGCCAGCGGCCTGACTAGCGGGAGTTTCGGGGAGCTGTTTTTT,CASGLTSGSFGELFF
NA,TRBJ2-5,NA,TRBV7-9,TGTGCCAGCAGCTTAAATGGTGGGGAGACCCAGTACTTC,CASSLNGGETQYF
TRBD1,TRBJ1-5,NA,TRBV18,TGTGCCAGCTCTGACGACAGGGCTAGCAATCAGCCCCAGCATTTT,CASSDDRASNQPQHF
NA,TRBJ2-2,NA,TRBV15,TGTGCCACCAGCAGAGATAAAGGGCCTAACACCGGGGAGCTGTTTTTT,CATSRDKGPNTGELFF
NA,TRBJ2-2,NA,TRBV6-5,TGTGCCAGCAGTTATTCGACAGGCTACGTGGGGGAGCTGTTTTTT,CASSYSTGYVGELFF
NA,TRBJ1-2,NA,TRBV5-1,TGCGCCAGCAGCTTGAATGGGGGCGCGGAAGGCTACACCTTC,CASSLNGGAEGYTF
NA,TRBJ1-2,NA,TRBV2,TGTGCCAGCAGGCCGGGACCTACAAGTGGCTACACCTTC,CASRPGPTSGYTF
TRBD1,TRBJ2-7,NA,TRBV5-1,TGCGCCAGCAGCTCGAGTGGGGGACAGGGCGAGCAGTACTTC,CASSSSGGQGEQYF
NA,TRBJ1-2,NA,TRBV18,TGTGCCAGCTCACCATCAGGGATTAACTATGGCTACACCTTC,CASSPSGINYGYTF
NA,TRBJ2-5,once,TRBV7-9,TGTGCCAGCAGCTCACAGGGTTTCGAGACCCAGTACTTC,CASSSQGFETQYF
TRBD1,TRBJ1-3,NA,TRBV30,TGTGCCTGGAGGACAGGGGGCCCTGGAAACACCATATATTTT,CAWRTGGPGNTIYF
NA,TRBJ2-7,NA,TRBV21-1,TGTGCCAGCAGCAAAGGAAGCACAGGGGTTATCCACGAGCAGTACTTC,CASSKGSTGVIHEQYF
NA,TRBJ1-6,NA,TRBV30,TGTGCCTGGAGCCCGGACCTTTCACCCCTCCACTTT,CAWSPDLSPLHF
TRBD2,TRBJ2-3,NA,TRBV5-6,TGTGCCAGCAGTGTCCCGGGACTAGCGGTTTACACAGATACGCAGTATTTT,CASSVPGLAVYTDTQYF
NA,TRBJ2-5,NA,TRBV18,TGTGCCAGCTCACCTGGGGCAATACAAGAGACCCAGTACTTC,CASSPGAIQETQYF
TRBD1,TRBJ2-7,NA,TRBV4-1,TGCGCCAGCAGCCAAGCCCCCCGGGACAGCTACGAGCAGTACTTC,CASSQAPRDSYEQYF
TRBD2,TRBJ2-5,NA,TRBV5-1,TGCGCCAGCAGCTTGGGGGGGACTAGCGGGAGTCTAGAGACCCAGTACTTC,CASSLGGTSGSLETQYF
TRBD1,TRBJ2-5,NA,TRBV11-2,TGTGCCAGCAGCTTAGTGGGACAGTTTCAAGAGACCCAGTACTTC,CASSLVGQFQETQYF
NA,TRBJ1-1,NA,TRBV25-1,TGTGCCAGCAGTGAAGGTCACGGCCTGAACACTGAAGCTTTCTTT,CASSEGHGLNTEAFF
TRBD2,TRBJ2-1,NA,TRBV2,TGTGCCAGCCGGGGAGCGGGAGGCACCTACAATGAGCAGTTCTTC,CASRGAGGTYNEQFF
NA,TRBJ1-1,NA,TRBV5-6,TGTGCCAGCAGCTTGGTGGCCCAGGGGACTGAAGCTTTCTTT,CASSLVAQGTEAFF
NA,TRBJ2-7,NA,TRBV6-2/TRBV6-3,TGTGCCAGCAGTTACTCCCGGACAGTGAGCTACGAGCAGTACTTC,CASSYSRTVSYEQYF
NA,TRBJ2-6,once,TRBV9,TGTGCCAGCAGCCCAGGGTCGGGGGTTGGGGCCAACGTCCTGACTTTC,CASSPGSGVGANVLTF
TRBD1,TRBJ1-2,NA,TRBV4-2,TGTGCCAGCAGCCAAGCTACAGGGGGCAATGGCTACACCTTC,CASSQATGGNGYTF
NA,TRBJ1-4,NA,TRBV19,TGTGCCAGTAGTATCCCAGGACGCGCTTCAGAAAAACTGTTTTTT,CASSIPGRASEKLFF
NA,TRBJ2-6,NA,TRBV6-2/TRBV6-3,TGTGCCAGCAGTAGACAGGCCGGGACTGGGGCCAACGTCCTGACTTTC,CASSRQAGTGANVLTF
TRBD1,TRBJ1-5,NA,TRBV7-8,TGTGCCAGCAGCTTTTCGGGACAGTCTAATCAGCCCCAGCATTTT,CASSFSGQSNQPQHF
NA,TRBJ2-1,NA,TRBV29-1,TGCAGCGTCAAACAGGGAGTGGATGAGCAGTTCTTC,CSVKQGVDEQFF
TRBD2,TRBJ2-4,few,TRBV30,TGTGCCTGGAGGGGAGGGGTAGCGGGAGTGAACAAAAACATTCAGTACTTC,CAWRGGVAGVNKNIQYF
NA,TRBJ2-3,NA,TRBV5-4,TGTGCCAGCAGCTTGGTAGTGTCAGGTGCAGATACGCAGTATTTT,CASSLVVSGADTQYF
NA,TRBJ1-1,NA,TRBV6-5,TGTGCCAGCAGAACAGATCCACTGGAAGCTTTCTTT,CASRTDPLEAFF
TRBD2,TRBJ2-4,NA,TRBV2,TGTGCCAGCGGGAGGGTATCCAAAAACATTCAGTACTTC,CASGRVSKNIQYF